What follows are 10 T cell receptor beta chains derived from one specimen sequenced in a study of T-cell reconstitution after alpha-beta-depleted transplantation in children. Unique molecular identifiers were used in preparing the TCRbeta library. TCRdb itself ran the PCR reads through MiXCR, one entry per CDR3 protein. The table lists over 200,000 distinct CDR3 sequences, under 9.5% of them singletons, with about 6% in the top ten. The starting material was PBMCs from the stem cell graft donor, obtained from the stem cell graft. Source of these receptors: a human donor who donated a stem cell graft to a child with acute lymphoblastic leukemia.

This clonotype appeared a few times. The V gene is TRBV5-1, the J gene TRBJ2-3; 7 bases align to TRBD2. This CDR3 comprises 16 residues. Germline CDR1 reads SGHRS; CDR2 reads YFSETQ. Germline trimming cut 5 bases from V and 3 bases from J; bases unmatched to any gene: 12. In nucleotides, the CDR3 is TGCGCCAGCAGGCTCGAGAAACTAGCGTTTACAGATACGCAGTATTTT. This codes for CASRLEKLAFTDTQYF.

The chain employs TRBV5-1 and TRBJ2-1; either TRBD1 or TRBD2 may fit D (5 bases each). The CDR3 has 14 amino acids. CDR1 and CDR2 (germline): SGHRS, YFSETQ. V lost 7 bases, J lost 4 bases, and 15 bases lay in between. CDR3 region: CASGSSGAYNEQFF. CDR3 nucleotides: TGCGCCAGCGGTAGCTCCGGGGCATACAATGAGCAGTTCTTC.

This clonotype was counted between two and nine times. The chain couples TRBV10-3 to TRBJ1-5; D is possibly TRBD1 (6 bases). The CDR3 sequence is 14 residues long. The V gene lost 11 bases and the J gene lost 0 bases, with 14 bases spanning the gap. From germline, CDR1 is ENHRY and CDR2 SYGVKD. CDR3 sequence (DNA): TGTGCCGCAACGGGGGCAGATAGCAATCAGCCCCAGCATTTT. Its translation is CAATGADSNQPQHF.

The chain carries TRBV6-1 and TRBJ1-4; 7 bases map to TRBD1. V gave up 7 bases and J gave up 8 bases; unmatched junction bases: 10. Germline V gene sequence: CDR1 MNHNS, CDR2 SASEGT. The CDR3 runs 14 residues. CDR3 protein: CASINRGIGEKLFF. The CDR3 DNA follows: TGTGCCAGCATCAACAGGGGAATCGGAGAAAAACTGTTTTTT.

There are a few counts of this clonotype. The chain's CDR3 is CASSGGGLLAKNIQYF. As DNA, the CDR3 is TGTGCCAGCAGTGGGGGGGGTCTTCTAGCCAAAAACATTCAGTACTTC. The chain carries TRBV25-1 and TRBJ2-4, with 7 bases identical to TRBD2. This CDR3 comprises 16 residues. The V and J ends lost 4 bases and 0 bases, in that order; junction bases with no gene match: 6. CDR1 and CDR2 from the germline V gene are MGHDK and SYGVNS.

This clonotype was seen repeatedly, ten times or more. The V and J genes are TRBV15 and TRBJ1-2, with D perhaps matching TRBD1 (6 bases). The CDR3 length is 16 residues. Looked up from germline, CDR1 is LNHNV and CDR2 is YYDKDF (reference sequence). Trimming took 0 bases from V and 2 from J, leaving 13 bases between them. CDR3 nucleotides: TGTGCCACCAGCAGAGATGCGAGGGGGGTAAACTATGGCTACACCTTC. The encoded protein is CATSRDARGVNYGYTF.

As concerns this clonotype: This may be a read error: a much more frequent sequence differs by one nucleotide. V usage is TRBV7-2 and J usage is TRBJ2-5, with 8 bases that match TRBD2. Per germline, CDR1 SGHTA and CDR2 FQGNSA. With V trimmed by 3 bases and J by 2 bases, 8 bases remained unmatched. The CDR3 covers 16 residues. The DNA for the CDR3 is TGTGCCAGCAGCTTTGGCGGGACTAGGCGTCAAGAGACCCAGTACTTC. Protein product: CASSFGGTRRQETQYF.

This clonotype was detected many times. The J gene is TRBJ1-1, the V gene TRBV4-2; 7 nucleotides align to TRBD1. CDR1 and CDR2 from the germline V gene are LGHNA and YNFKEQ. The CDR3 covers 14 residues. After removal of 4 bases from V and 6 bases from J, the junction contained 8 bases not matched to a gene. The CDR3 nucleotides read TGTGCCAGCAGCCCAAACAGGGGAGGGGCTGAAGCTTTCTTT. Translation: CASSPNRGGAEAFF.

This clonotype was detected a few times. CDR3 coding DNA: TGTGCCAGCAGCCAAATTGCAGGGGCCCACGAGCAGTACTTC. Translation: CASSQIAGAHEQYF. The rearrangement links TRBV3-1 to TRBJ2-7; TRBD1 is a possible D gene (6 bases). V dropped 2 bases and J dropped 5 bases, with 13 bases sitting between them. The CDR3 spans 14 residues. Germline CDR1 reads LGHDT; CDR2 reads YNNKEL (reference sequence).

This clonotype was observed a few times. The rearrangement joins TRBV2 to TRBJ1-4; the D is unclear. Germline assignment: CDR1 SNHLY and CDR2 FYNNEI. The CDR3 runs 12 residues. V lost 4 bases and J lost 16, with 16 bases in between. The DNA for the CDR3 is TGTGCCAGCAGTGGGGTTCAGGAAAAATGGTTTTTT. As protein: CASSGVQEKWFF.